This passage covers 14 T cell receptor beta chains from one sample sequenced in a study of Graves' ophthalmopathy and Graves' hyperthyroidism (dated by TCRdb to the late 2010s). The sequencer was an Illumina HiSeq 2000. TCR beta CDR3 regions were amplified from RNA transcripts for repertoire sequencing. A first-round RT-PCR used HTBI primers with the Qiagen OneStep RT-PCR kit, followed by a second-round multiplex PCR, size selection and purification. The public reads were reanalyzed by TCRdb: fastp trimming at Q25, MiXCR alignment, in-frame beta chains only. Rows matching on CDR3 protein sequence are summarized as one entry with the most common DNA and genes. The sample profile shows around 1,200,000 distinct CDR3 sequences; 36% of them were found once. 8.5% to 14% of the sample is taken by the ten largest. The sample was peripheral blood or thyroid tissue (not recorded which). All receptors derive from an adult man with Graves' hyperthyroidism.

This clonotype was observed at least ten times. This CDR3 is CSAWTGGNAFF. Written as DNA, the CDR3 is TGCAGTGCTTGGACAGGGGGCAACGCTTTCTTT. The V call is TRBV20-1, the J call TRBJ1-1, with TRBD1 identical over 11 bases. Germline assignment: CDR1 DFQATT and CDR2 SNEGSKA (reference sequence). The CDR3 is 11 amino acids. J lost 11 bases, V lost 5 bases, and 4 bases had no gene match.

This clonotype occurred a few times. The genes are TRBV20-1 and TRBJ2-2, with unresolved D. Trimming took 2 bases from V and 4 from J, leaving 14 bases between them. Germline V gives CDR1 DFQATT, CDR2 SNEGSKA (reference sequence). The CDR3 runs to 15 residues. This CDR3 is CSARSNPAGTGELFF. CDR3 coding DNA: TGCAGTGCTAGATCCAACCCCGCAGGCACCGGGGAGCTGTTTTTT.

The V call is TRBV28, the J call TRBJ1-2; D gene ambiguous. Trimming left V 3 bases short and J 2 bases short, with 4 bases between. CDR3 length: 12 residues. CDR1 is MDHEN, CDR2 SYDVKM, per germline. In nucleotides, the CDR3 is TGTGCCAGCAGTTTTAGCAACTATGGCTACACCTTC. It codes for CASSFSNYGYTF.

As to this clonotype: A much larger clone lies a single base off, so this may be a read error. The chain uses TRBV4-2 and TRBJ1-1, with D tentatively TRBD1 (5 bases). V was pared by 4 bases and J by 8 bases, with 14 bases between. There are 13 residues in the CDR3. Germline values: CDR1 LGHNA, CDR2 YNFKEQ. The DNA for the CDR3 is TGTGCCAGCAGCCCCCAGGGATTGGCCGAAGCTTTCTTT. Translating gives CASSPQGLAEAFF.

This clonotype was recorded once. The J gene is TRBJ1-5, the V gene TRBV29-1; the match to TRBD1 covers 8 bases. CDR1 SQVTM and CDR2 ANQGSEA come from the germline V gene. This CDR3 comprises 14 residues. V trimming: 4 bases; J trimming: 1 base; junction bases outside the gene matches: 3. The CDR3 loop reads CSVGTGLSNQPQHF. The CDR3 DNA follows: TGCAGCGTTGGGACAGGGCTAAGCAATCAGCCCCAGCATTTT.

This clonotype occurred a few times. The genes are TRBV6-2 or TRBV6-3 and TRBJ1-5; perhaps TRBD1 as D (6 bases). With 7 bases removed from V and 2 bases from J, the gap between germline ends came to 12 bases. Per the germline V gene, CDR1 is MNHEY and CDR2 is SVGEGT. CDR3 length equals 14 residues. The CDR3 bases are TGTGCCAGCACCGCCGAGGGGGGCAATCAGCCCCAGCATTTT. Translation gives CASTAEGGNQPQHF.

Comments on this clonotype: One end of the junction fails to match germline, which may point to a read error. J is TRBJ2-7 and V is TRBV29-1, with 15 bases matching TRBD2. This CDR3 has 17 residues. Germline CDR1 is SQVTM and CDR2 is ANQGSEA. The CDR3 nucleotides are TGCGGCGTTGCCCCGGGACTAGCGGGAGGACCCTCCTACGAGCAGTACTTC. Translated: CGVAPGLAGGPSYEQYF.

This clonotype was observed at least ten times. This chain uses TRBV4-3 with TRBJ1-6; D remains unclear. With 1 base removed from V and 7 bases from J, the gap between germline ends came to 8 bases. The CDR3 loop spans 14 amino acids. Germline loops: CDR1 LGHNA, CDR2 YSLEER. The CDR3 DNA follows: TGCGCCAGCAGCCAAGTAATTGGCAATTCACCCCTCCACTTT. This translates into CASSQVIGNSPLHF.

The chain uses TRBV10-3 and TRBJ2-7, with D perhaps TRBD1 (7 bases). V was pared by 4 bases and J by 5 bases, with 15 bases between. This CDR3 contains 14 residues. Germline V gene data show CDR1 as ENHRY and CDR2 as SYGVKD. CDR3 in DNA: TGTGCCATCAGTGGATCAGGGGGGCCCCACGAGCAGTACTTC. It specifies CAISGSGGPHEQYF.

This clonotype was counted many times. In DNA, the CDR3 is TGTGCCAGCAGCTATGGGACAGGGAAAGAGACCCAGTACTTC. Amino acid sequence: CASSYGTGKETQYF. This chain links TRBV7-9 with TRBJ2-5; TRBD1 matches 9 bases. The junction had 3 bases not matched to a gene; V was cut back by 4 bases and J by 3 bases. Germline V gene data show CDR1 as SEHNR and CDR2 as FQNEAQ (reference sequence). CDR3 length: 14 residues.

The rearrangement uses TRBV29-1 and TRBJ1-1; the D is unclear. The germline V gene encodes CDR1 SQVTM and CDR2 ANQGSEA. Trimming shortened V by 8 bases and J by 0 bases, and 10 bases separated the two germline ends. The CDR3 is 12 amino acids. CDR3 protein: CSLRPMNTEAFF. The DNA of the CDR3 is TGCAGCCTCCGACCGATGAACACTGAAGCTTTCTTT.

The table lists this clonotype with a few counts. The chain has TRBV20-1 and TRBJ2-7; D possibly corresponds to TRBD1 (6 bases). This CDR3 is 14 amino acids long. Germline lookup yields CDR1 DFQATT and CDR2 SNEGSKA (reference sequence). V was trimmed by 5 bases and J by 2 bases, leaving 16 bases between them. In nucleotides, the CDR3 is TGCAGTGCTTCCGCCGAGACAGGCCCCTACGAGCAGTACTTC. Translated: CSASAETGPYEQYF.

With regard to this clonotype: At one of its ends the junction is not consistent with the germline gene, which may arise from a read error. The CDR3: CASSYPGQDF. In DNA, the CDR3 is TGTGCCAGCAGTTACCCAGGACAGGACTTT. The rearrangement uses TRBV14 and TRBJ1-6; 7 bases match TRBD1. Per the germline V gene, CDR1 is SGHDN and CDR2 is FVKESK. The CDR3 totals 10 residues.

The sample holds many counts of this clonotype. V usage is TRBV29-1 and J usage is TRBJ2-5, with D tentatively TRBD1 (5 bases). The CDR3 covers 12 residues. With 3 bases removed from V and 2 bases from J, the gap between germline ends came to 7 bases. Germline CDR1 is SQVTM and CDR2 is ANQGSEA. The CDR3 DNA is TGCAGCGTTGACAGGACACAAGAGACCCAGTACTTC. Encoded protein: CSVDRTQETQYF.